The 9 T cell receptor beta chains presented below share a single source sample, sequenced in a study of beta chain features in type 1 diabetes. General observations from the study: People with Type 1 diabetes carried modestly yet significantly shorter TCRB CDR3s in all four CD4+ subsets.

These receptors are not linked to any known antigen. All of the isolated RNA was reverse transcribed, so expressed TCRB transcripts were sequenced. The protocol was immunoSEQ multiplex PCR, while the TCRdb copy is restricted to in-frame clones and leaves out a portion. This sample yields nearly 350,000 clones, of which around 9% are seen a single time; around 1% belongs to the top ten. Sequences were obtained from central memory CD4+ T cells from blood. These receptors came from a man aged 25-45 years with type 1 diabetes.

This chain uses TRBV28 with TRBJ2-7; tentatively, D is TRBD1 or TRBD2 (5 bases each). Trimming left V 6 bases short and J 4 bases short, with 25 bases between. The CDR3 is 17 amino acids. CDR1 MDHEN and CDR2 SYDVKM come from the germline V gene. For the CDR3, the DNA is TGTGCCAGCAGGGACCTCCCCAGGGACGGTAAGAAGTACGAGCAGTACTTC. It specifies CASRDLPRDGKKYEQYF.

This clone was observed a few times. Other DNA sequences in the same sample also yield this CDR3. V and J are TRBV5-8 and TRBJ1-5, with a weak D call TRBD1 (5 bases). In germline, CDR1 is SGHTS, CDR2 YDEGEE. V was trimmed by 0 bases and J by 4 bases, leaving 8 bases between them. CDR3 size: 14 residues. CDR3 nucleotides: TGTGCCAGCAGCTTGGAGGGACCTAATCAGCCCCAGCATTTT. Its translation is CASSLEGPNQPQHF.

This clone was observed a handful of times. The gene calls are TRBV5-6 and TRBJ2-7; D tentatively reads TRBD1 or TRBD2 (5 bases each). The CDR3 totals 15 residues. The V gene lost 0 bases and the J gene lost 2 bases, with 12 bases spanning the gap. The germline V gene has CDR1 SGHDT and CDR2 YYEEEE. CDR3 sequence: CASSLDGTGTYEQYF. Written as DNA, the CDR3 is TGTGCCAGCAGCTTGGATGGGACGGGAACCTACGAGCAGTACTTC.

This chain links TRBV10-3 with TRBJ1-2, with D possibly TRBD1 on 5 matching bases. Germline V gene lookup returns CDR1 ENHRY and CDR2 SYGVKD. This CDR3 has 15 residues. V lost 4 bases and J 3 bases, leaving 15 bases between the germline ends. CDR3 bases: TGTGCCATCAGTGCCGGGGGGGTTACGGACTATGGCTACACCTTC. It codes for CAISAGGVTDYGYTF.

This clone was seen at least ten times. V gene TRBV9 combines with J gene TRBJ2-3; D might be TRBD2 (6 bases). Germline assignment: CDR1 SGDLS and CDR2 YYNGEE. Trimming pared 3 bases from V and 0 bases from J, leaving 14 bases between. The CDR3 length is 16 residues. CDR3 DNA: TGTGCCAGCAGCGCCGCATGGGACTTCAGCACAGATACGCAGTATTTT. Its protein product is CASSAAWDFSTDTQYF.

This clone was seen more than once but under ten times. The chain recombines TRBV27 with TRBJ2-7, with D hard to call. The CDR3 runs to 16 residues. The V end was cut by 2 bases, the J end by 2 bases, with 16 bases between. CDR1 and CDR2 (germline): MNHEY, SMNVEV (reference sequence). CDR3 residues: CASSLKSGSTTYEQYF. In nucleotides, the CDR3 is TGTGCCAGCAGTTTAAAGTCTGGCAGCACTACCTACGAGCAGTACTTC.

V is TRBV6-6 and J is TRBJ1-2; no definite D call. The germline V gene has CDR1 MNHNY and CDR2 SVGAGI (reference sequence). This CDR3 is built from 13 residues. The V gene lost 6 bases and the J gene lost 5 bases, with 13 bases spanning the gap. Here the CDR3 reads CASREGGWYGYTF. CDR3 coding DNA: TGTGCCAGCAGGGAAGGCGGATGGTATGGCTACACCTTC.

The CDR3 here is CASERENTEAFF. Here the CDR3 DNA reads TGTGCCAGCGAGAGGGAGAACACTGAAGCTTTCTTT. The V and J genes are TRBV28 and TRBJ1-1; no firm D call. CDR1 and CDR2 from the germline V gene are MDHEN and SYDVKM. The V and J ends lost 8 bases and 1 base respectively, with 8 bases between them. CDR3 length: 12 amino acids. The full variable domain, its missing parts supplied by reference TRBV28 and TRBJ1-1, is DVKVTQSSRYLVKRTGEKVFLECVQDMDHENMFWYRQDPGLGLRLIYFSYDVKMKEKGDIPEGYSVSREKKERFSLILESASTNQTSMYLCASERENTEAFFGQGTRLTVV.

There are a few counts of this clone. V gene TRBV5-1 combines with J gene TRBJ1-3, with TRBD1 as a possible D gene (6 bases). The CDR3 extends over 15 amino acids. V dropped 1 base and J dropped 2 bases, with 10 bases sitting between them. CDR1 SGHRS and CDR2 YFSETQ come from the germline V gene. As DNA, the CDR3 is TGCGCCAGCAGCTTGTCTACAGGGCCTGGAAACACCATATATTTT. It codes for CASSLSTGPGNTIYF.